Following are 12 T cell receptor beta chains from one sample sequenced in a study of T cell responses to AZD1222 COVID-19 vaccine. Libraries were prepared by immunoSEQ multiplex PCR; TCRdb keeps only in-frame clonotypes and omits some of them. The sample lists about 93,000 clones, over 85% occurring once. Sequences were derived from peripheral blood, sampled on day 0 of MenACWY control vaccination. The receptors were sampled from an adult in good health.

The CDR3 loop reads CASSLGDLGGYTF. In DNA, the CDR3 is TGCGCCAGCAGCTTAGGGGATCTGGGTGGCTACACCTTC. The rearrangement uses TRBV5-1 and TRBJ1-2; TRBD1 might be the D (5 bases). CDR3 length: 13 residues. The germline V and J ends were trimmed by 2 bases and 7 bases, with 12 bases remaining between them. CDR1 and CDR2 from the germline V gene are SGHRS and YFSETQ.

The chain has TRBV6-1 and TRBJ2-5, with D possibly TRBD2 on 7 matching bases. This CDR3 has 16 amino acids. Germline V gene sequence: CDR1 MNHNS, CDR2 SASEGT. V lost 3 bases and J 5 bases, leaving 19 bases between the germline ends. CDR3 nucleotide sequence: TGTGCCAGCAGTGATTTAAGGGGGGGGCCATTGGAGACCCAGTACTTC. It specifies CASSDLRGGPLETQYF.

The chain carries TRBV3-1 (or the pseudogene TRBV3-2) and TRBJ2-2; possibly TRBD2 for D (5 bases). Per the germline V gene, CDR1 is LGHDT and CDR2 is YNNKEL (reference sequence). The CDR3 loop spans 16 amino acids. The V gene lost 4 bases and the J gene lost 5 bases, with 17 bases spanning the gap. CDR3 region: CASSPARGFGTGELFF. The CDR3 DNA reads TGTGCCAGCAGCCCGGCTAGAGGGTTTGGGACCGGGGAGCTGTTTTTT.

The chain is built from TRBV30 and TRBJ1-3; D is uncertain. The germline V gene encodes CDR1 GTSNPN and CDR2 SVGIG (reference sequence). CDR3 length: 14 residues. The V and J ends lost 4 bases and 7 bases respectively, with 17 bases between them. The CDR3 nucleotides read TGTGCCTGGAACGAGGATTCTTCTAGTAACACCATATATTTT. Protein: CAWNEDSSSNTIYF. Full variable domain (remainder filled in from reference TRBV30 and TRBJ1-3): SQTIHQWPATLVQPVGSPLSLECTVEGTSNPNLYWYRQAAGRGLQLLFYSVGIGQISSEVPQNLSASRPQDRQFILSSKKLLLSDSGFYLCAWNEDSSSNTIYFGEGSWLTVV.

The chain is built from TRBV7-3 and TRBJ1-2, with 8 bases lining up with TRBD1. Germline values: CDR1 SGHTA, CDR2 FQGTGA. The CDR3 is 18 residues long. J was trimmed by 0 bases and V by 6 bases; bases with no gene match: 15. The CDR3 DNA sequence: TGTGCCAGCAGACCTACCTCCGGGACAGGAGATGCTAACTATGGCTACACCTTC. As protein: CASRPTSGTGDANYGYTF.

The J gene is TRBJ1-2, the V gene TRBV12-3 or TRBV12-4; D is unresolved. CDR3 size: 11 residues. V dropped 5 bases and J dropped 8 bases, with 9 bases sitting between them. The CDR3: CASSNRGGYTF. The CDR3 nucleotides read TGTGCCAGCAGTAACCGGGGAGGCTACACCTTC.

This chain joins TRBV6-4 and TRBJ2-1; 8 bases match TRBD2. This CDR3 region has 15 residues. The J segment lost 6 bases and the V segment lost 6 bases, leaving 10 bases of the junction unmatched. The germline V gene encodes CDR1 MRHNA and CDR2 SNTAGT. CDR3 bases: TGTGCCAGCAGCGACAGCCCGACTAGCGCCAATGAGCAGTTCTTC. The encoded protein is CASSDSPTSANEQFF.

CDR3 DNA: TGTGCCAGTAGTATCCCCCGACAGGGGGGGTATGGCTACACCTTC. Protein: CASSIPRQGGYGYTF. The chain uses TRBV19 and TRBJ1-2; TRBD1 agrees at 9 bases. The V and J ends lost 3 bases and 5 bases, in that order; junction bases with no gene match: 7. Germline V gene sequence: CDR1 LNHDA, CDR2 SQIVND (reference sequence). The CDR3 is made up of 15 amino acids.

This chain links TRBV29-1 with TRBJ1-2; D remains unclear. V was cut by 3 bases and J by 1 base, with 6 bases left in between. The length of the CDR3 is 12 residues. Germline CDR1 is SQVTM and CDR2 is ANQGSEA. CDR3 bases: TGCAGCGTTGACCCACATAACTATGGCTACACCTTC. This encodes CSVDPHNYGYTF.

V is TRBV6-2 or TRBV6-3 and J is TRBJ2-7; 7 bases fit TRBD1. Germline V CDR1 and CDR2: MNHEY, SVGEGT. Trimming at V came to 5 bases and at J to 6 bases, leaving 10 bases not matched to a gene. CDR3 length equals 14 residues. The CDR3 protein is CASSAPLTGVEQYF. CDR3 nucleotides: TGTGCCAGCAGTGCGCCATTAACAGGGGTCGAGCAGTACTTC.

The chain has TRBV5-8 and TRBJ2-5; D remains unclear. The CDR3 spans 11 residues. Deletions cut 6 bases from V and 4 bases from J, with 7 bases between. CDR1 and CDR2 (germline): SGHTS, YDEGEE. The CDR3 region has the DNA TGTGCCAGCACCCCTCCAGAGACCCAGTACTTC. Its translation: CASTPPETQYF. The complete variable domain, with remaining parts taken from reference TRBV5-8 and TRBJ2-5, reads EAGVTQSPTHLIKTRGQQATLRCSPISGHTSVYWYQQALGLGLQFLLWYDEGEERNRGNFPPRFSGRQFPNYSSELNVNALELEDSALYLCASTPPETQYFGPGTRLLVL.

This clone has more than one count but fewer than ten. The rearrangement links TRBV5-4 to TRBJ1-4; D might be TRBD1 (6 bases). CDR3 length equals 15 residues. From germline, CDR1 is SGHNT and CDR2 YYREEE (reference sequence). V gave up 4 bases and J gave up 7 bases, with 17 bases separating them. DNA of the CDR3: TGTGCCAGCAGCGGCGCAGGGGATGAGGGTGAAAAACTGTTTTTT. It yields the protein CASSGAGDEGEKLFF.